This T cell receptor beta chain comes out of a study of cytomegalovirus exposure and HLA in healthy donors. Findings of the study overall: Presence/absence analyses took donor sequencing depth as roughly uniform. A few chains linked to CMV were shown in vitro to be specific for CMV antigens.

The PCR employed 60 Vbeta primers together with 13 Jbeta primers. Some clones are missing from TCRdb's copy, which holds only in-frame ones; the method was immunoSEQ multiplex PCR. The sample holds hundreds of thousands of clones, 72% seen once. This CDR3 spans 16 amino acids. The germline V and J ends were trimmed by 3 bases and 0 bases, with 12 bases remaining between them. The germline V gene encodes CDR1 MDHEN and CDR2 SYDVKM. As to this clone: Antigen specificity is unknown.

This clonotype originated in a female donor in good health and CMV-seronegative. Sequencing input: PBMCs. V usage is TRBV28 and J usage is TRBJ2-1, with D possibly TRBD1 on 6 matching bases. The CDR3 DNA is TGTGCCAGCAGTTTGAACAGGGAGAGCTCCTACAATGAGCAGTTCTTC. This sequence encodes CASSLNRESSYNEQFF.